These 20 T cell receptor beta chains were all obtained from the same sample, sequenced in a study of blood T cell repertoires in COVID-19. Using immunoSEQ multiplex PCR, the repertoire was profiled, and TCRdb retains in-frame clones only, with some absent. This sample has under 80,000 clones, with approximately 90% found just once. The source material was peripheral blood. The receptors were gathered from a man aged 65-85 years with active or convalescent COVID-19.

This clone was counted between two and nine times. V and J are TRBV19 and TRBJ1-5; TRBD1 matches at 10 bases. The CDR3 spans 15 residues. V lost 6 bases and J lost 4; bases outside the gene matches: 6. Per the germline V gene, CDR1 is LNHDA and CDR2 is SQIVND (reference sequence). CDR3 protein: CASSYQDRGNQPQHF. The CDR3 nucleotides read TGTGCCAGTAGCTACCAGGACAGGGGGAATCAGCCCCAGCATTTT. Full variable domain (missing parts from reference TRBV19 and TRBJ1-5): DGGITQSPKYLFRKEGQNVTLSCEQNLNHDAMYWYRQDPGQGLRLIYYSQIVNDFQKGDIAEGYSVSREKKESFPLTVTSAQKNPTAFYLCASSYQDRGNQPQHFGDGTRLSIL.

The genes are TRBV2 and TRBJ2-2; tentative D call: TRBD2 (5 bases). This CDR3 contains 15 residues. V was pared by 6 bases and J by 4 bases, with 15 bases between. Germline-derived CDR1 and CDR2 are SNHLY and FYNNEI. CDR3 sequence (DNA): TGTGCCAGCAGGCCCGGTGCGGGTTCCACCGGGGAGCTGTTTTTT. As protein: CASRPGAGSTGELFF.

The J gene is TRBJ2-4, the V gene TRBV4-1; TRBD2 matches 12 bases. Germline CDR1 and CDR2: MGHRA and YSYEKL. Trimming removed 0 bases from V and 1 base from J; junction bases left unmatched: 10. The CDR3 spans 20 residues. The CDR3 DNA is TGCGCCAGCAGCCAAGAGGTTGCTAGCGGGAGGGCCTTCGCCAAAAACATTCAGTACTTC. The encoded protein is CASSQEVASGRAFAKNIQYF.

This clone has just one count. The chain combines TRBV7-2 with TRBJ2-5, with TRBD2 matching 14 bases. CDR1 is SGHTA and CDR2 is FQGNSA in the germline V gene. The CDR3 covers 19 residues. The V and J ends lost 6 bases and 5 bases, in that order; junction bases with no gene match: 17. The CDR3 spells CASSRPLGLAGAGWETQYF. DNA of the CDR3: TGTGCCAGCAGTCGGCCTCTGGGACTAGCGGGAGCGGGGTGGGAGACCCAGTACTTC.

This chain joins TRBV9 and TRBJ2-7, with 11 bases that match TRBD2. The CDR3 extends over 14 amino acids. Germline-derived CDR1 and CDR2 are SGDLS and YYNGEE. V dropped 1 base and J dropped 5; count of bases not matched to a gene: 2. The CDR3 coding sequence is TGTGCCAGCAGCGTAAGTAGCGGGAGGGACGAGCAGTACTTC. Translated: CASSVSSGRDEQYF.

CDR3 in amino acids: CASSLGAGGFQETQYF. The CDR3 DNA reads as TGTGCCAGCAGCTTAGGCGCAGGGGGGTTCCAAGAGACCCAGTACTTC. This chain connects TRBV7-9 to TRBJ2-5; D possibly corresponds to TRBD1 (7 bases). Germline V lookup: CDR1 SEHNR, CDR2 FQNEAQ (reference sequence). Deletions cut 1 base from V and 1 base from J, with 13 bases between. This CDR3 is built from 16 residues.

V usage is TRBV11-3 and J usage is TRBJ1-1; no clear D gene. Germline CDR1 reads SGHNT; CDR2 reads YENEEA. CDR3 length equals 12 residues. V lost 6 bases, J lost 1 base, and 6 bases lay in between. The CDR3: CASSRGNTEAFF. CDR3 nucleotide sequence: TGTGCCAGCAGTCGGGGGAACACTGAAGCTTTCTTT.

The J gene is TRBJ2-7, the V gene TRBV27, with D possibly TRBD2 on 6 matching bases. V dropped 5 bases and J dropped 0 bases, with 17 bases sitting between them. The germline gives CDR1 MNHEY, CDR2 SMNVEV (reference sequence). The CDR3 spans 16 residues. The CDR3 spells CASSAPGGASSYEQYF. CDR3 coding DNA: TGTGCCAGCAGTGCCCCCGGAGGGGCTAGCTCCTACGAGCAGTACTTC.

This chain connects TRBV28 to TRBJ1-4; 7 bases fit TRBD1. This CDR3 is built from 15 residues. Germline assignment: CDR1 MDHEN and CDR2 SYDVKM. Trimming cost V 4 bases and J 3 bases; bases outside gene matches: 5. DNA for the CDR3: TGTGCCAGCAGTTATTCCGGGACAGCTAATGAAAAACTGTTTTTT. It translates to CASSYSGTANEKLFF.

This rearrangement joins TRBV6-1 to TRBJ1-4; 9 bases line up with TRBD1. Trimming took 3 bases from V and 1 from J; bases not matched to a gene: 9. The CDR3 has 18 residues. Germline CDR1 and CDR2: MNHNS and SASEGT. DNA for the CDR3: TGTGCCAGCAGTGACGAGGGGGGGACAGGGCGAACTAATGAAAAACTGTTTTTT. Its translation is CASSDEGGTGRTNEKLFF.

For the CDR3, the DNA is TGCGCCATTCAGGGGGACTTATCCGGCGAGCAGTACTTC. This codes for CAIQGDLSGEQYF. This chain links TRBV23-1 with TRBJ2-7, with D perhaps matching TRBD1 (7 bases). TRBV23-1 is marked as an open reading frame, function uncertain. CDR3 length equals 13 residues. Trimming took off 10 bases at V and 6 bases at J, with 19 bases between the two ends.

This clone has only a few counts. The CDR3 is CASSSRLAGGSYEQYF. The CDR3 DNA sequence: TGCGCCAGCAGCTCCCGACTAGCGGGAGGGTCCTACGAGCAGTACTTC. V and J are TRBV5-1 and TRBJ2-7; TRBD2 matches 14 bases. V was pared by 3 bases and J by 1 base, with 3 bases of the junction left unmatched. Germline-derived CDR1 and CDR2 are SGHRS and YFSETQ. This CDR3 comprises 16 residues.

The V gene is TRBV19, the J gene TRBJ1-1; the D gene is possibly TRBD1 (6 bases). V lost 5 bases and J 4 bases, leaving 17 bases between the germline ends. CDR1 and CDR2 (germline): LNHDA, SQIVND (reference sequence). The CDR3 sequence is 15 residues long. In nucleotides, the CDR3 is TGTGCCAGTAGTCAGCCGGGGGGCTCTCGCACTGAAGCTTTCTTT. Amino acid sequence: CASSQPGGSRTEAFF.

CDR3 loop: CASSQEQGRPLIYGYTF. In nucleotides, the CDR3 is TGCGCCAGCAGCCAAGAGCAGGGGCGCCCCCTCATCTATGGCTACACCTTC. This chain connects TRBV4-1 to TRBJ1-2; TRBD1 might be the D (6 bases). V lost 0 bases, J lost 4 bases, and 18 bases lay in between. Germline values: CDR1 MGHRA, CDR2 YSYEKL. The CDR3 is 17 residues long.

J is TRBJ2-5 and V is TRBV3-1 (or the pseudogene TRBV3-2); D may be TRBD1 (5 bases). Germline CDR1 is LGHDT and CDR2 is YNNKEL (reference sequence). With 11 bases removed from V and 5 bases from J, the gap between germline ends came to 18 bases. CDR3 length equals 13 residues. The CDR3: CASGMAHGETQYF. The CDR3 DNA is TGTGCCTCAGGGATGGCTCACGGCGAGACCCAGTACTTC.

This clone was found a few times. This rearrangement joins TRBV18 to TRBJ2-2; D remains unclear. The CDR3 spans 14 residues. The germline gives CDR1 KGHSH, CDR2 LQKENI. The V end was cut by 6 bases, the J end by 0 bases, with 8 bases between. CDR3 DNA sequence: TGTGCCAGCTCGTTCGGGTCGAACACCGGGGAGCTGTTTTTT. This sequence encodes CASSFGSNTGELFF.

The chain combines TRBV18 with TRBJ1-1; D perhaps matches TRBD1 (5 bases). Trimming pared 4 bases from V and 0 bases from J, leaving 9 bases between. The CDR3 contains 14 residues. The germline V gene encodes CDR1 KGHSH and CDR2 LQKENI. The chain's CDR3 is CASSRQPMNTEAFF. In DNA form, the CDR3 reads TGTGCCAGCTCACGACAGCCCATGAACACTGAAGCTTTCTTT.

This chain uses TRBV24-1 with TRBJ2-3; possible D gene TRBD1, 7 bases. The V end was cut by 5 bases, the J end by 1 base, with 9 bases between. Germline V gene sequence: CDR1 KGHDR, CDR2 SFDVKD. There are 14 residues in the CDR3. The CDR3 bases are TGTGCCACCAGTGGCAGGGGGGGCACAGATACGCAGTATTTT. As protein: CATSGRGGTDTQYF.

The chain carries TRBV4-3 and TRBJ1-5; D is perhaps TRBD1 (5 bases). In germline, CDR1 is LGHNA, CDR2 YSLEER. The CDR3 covers 13 residues. V lost 5 bases, J lost 8 bases, and 13 bases lay in between. CDR3 region: CASSSRRGEPQHF. The CDR3 nucleotides read TGCGCCAGCAGCTCCCGGAGGGGCGAGCCCCAGCATTTT.

V usage is TRBV28 and J usage is TRBJ2-7; TRBD1 matches 7 bases. CDR3 length: 12 residues. V was pared by 6 bases and J by 2 bases, with 1 base of the junction left unmatched. The germline V gene encodes CDR1 MDHEN and CDR2 SYDVKM. The CDR3, as DNA: TGTGCCAGCAGACAGGGGCCCTACGAGCAGTACTTC. As protein: CASRQGPYEQYF.